Listed here is a single T cell receptor (beta chain). A read error may produce the germline difference seen at one junction end. This entry comes from a study of metastatic and nonmetastatic thyroid tumors. Study at large: Comparative analysis of repertoires was undertaken across blood and tumor or nodule tissue obtained from malignant and benign thyroid patients.

The germline CDR1 and CDR2 sequences are MDHEN and SYDVKM. CDR3 length: 15 amino acids. Source study methods: A classifier for distant metastasis in papillary thyroid cancer was constructed using CDR3 differences observed across clinicopathological groups. TCRdb re-clonotyped the PCR reads via MiXCR. The V and J calls come from TCRdb's annotation, not from the publication. Here the sample spans some 55,000 clones, almost 30% being singletons. Every patient was untreated before thyroid surgery. Specimen: blood. The chain employs TRBV28 and TRBJ2-7, with 11 bases identical to TRBD1. The receptor comes from a female donor with papillary thyroid cancer or a benign thyroid nodule (not recorded which). Some clones in this sample may be carry-over from other donors' samples. The CDR3 reads CATSAPGQGAYEQYF. CDR3 coding DNA: TGTGCCACCAGTGCTCCGGGACAGGGGGCCTACGAGCAGTACTTC.